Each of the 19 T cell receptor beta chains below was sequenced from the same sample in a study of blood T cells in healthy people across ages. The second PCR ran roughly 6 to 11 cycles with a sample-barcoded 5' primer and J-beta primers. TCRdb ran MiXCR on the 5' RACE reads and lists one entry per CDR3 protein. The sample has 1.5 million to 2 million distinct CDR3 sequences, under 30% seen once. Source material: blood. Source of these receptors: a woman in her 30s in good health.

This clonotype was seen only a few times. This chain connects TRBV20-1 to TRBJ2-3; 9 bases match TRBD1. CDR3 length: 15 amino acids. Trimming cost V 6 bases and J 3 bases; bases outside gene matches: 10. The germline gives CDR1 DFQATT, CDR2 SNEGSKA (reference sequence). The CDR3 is CSANPPGQGTDTQYF. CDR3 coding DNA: TGCAGTGCAAATCCACCGGGACAGGGAACAGATACGCAGTATTTT.

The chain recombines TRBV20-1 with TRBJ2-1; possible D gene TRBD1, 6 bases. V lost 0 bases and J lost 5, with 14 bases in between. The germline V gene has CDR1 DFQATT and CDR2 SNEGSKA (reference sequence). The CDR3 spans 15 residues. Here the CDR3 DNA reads TGCAGTGCTAGAGAACCTGGGACATATCACAATGAGCAGTTCTTC. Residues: CSAREPGTYHNEQFF.

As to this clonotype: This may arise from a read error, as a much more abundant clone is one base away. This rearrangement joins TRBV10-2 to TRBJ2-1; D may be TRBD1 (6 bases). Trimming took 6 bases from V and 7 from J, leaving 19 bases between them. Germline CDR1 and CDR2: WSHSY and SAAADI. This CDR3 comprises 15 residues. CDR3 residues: CASRTPGAAVNEQFF. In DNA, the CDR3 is TGCGCCAGCAGGACCCCAGGGGCTGCGGTAAATGAGCAGTTCTTC.

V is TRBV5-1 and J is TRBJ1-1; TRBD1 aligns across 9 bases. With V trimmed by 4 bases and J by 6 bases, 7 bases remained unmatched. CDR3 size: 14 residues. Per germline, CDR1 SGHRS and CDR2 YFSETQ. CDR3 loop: CASSGRTGAPEAFF. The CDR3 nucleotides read TGCGCCAGCAGCGGAAGGACAGGGGCTCCTGAAGCTTTCTTT.

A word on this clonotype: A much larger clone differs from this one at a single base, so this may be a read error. The CDR3, as DNA: TGTGTCAGCAGTGAATTGGAGCAGCCGATCTCCTACGAGCAGTACTTC. This encodes CVSSELEQPISYEQYF. V gene TRBV25-1 combines with J gene TRBJ2-7; no firm D call. This CDR3 region has 16 residues. Germline V gives CDR1 MGHDK, CDR2 SYGVNS.

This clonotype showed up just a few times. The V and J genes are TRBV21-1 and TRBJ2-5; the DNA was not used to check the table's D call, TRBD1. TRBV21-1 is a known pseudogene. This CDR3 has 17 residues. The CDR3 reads CASTPLVRTGAAETQYF. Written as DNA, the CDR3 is TGTGCCAGCACCCCTCTAGTCAGGACAGGGGCTGCAGAGACCCAGTACTTC.

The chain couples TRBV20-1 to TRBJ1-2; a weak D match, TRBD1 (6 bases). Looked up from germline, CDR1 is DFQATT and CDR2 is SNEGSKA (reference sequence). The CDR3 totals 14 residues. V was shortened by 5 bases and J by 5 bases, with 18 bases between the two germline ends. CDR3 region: CSAGLLGAAYGYTF. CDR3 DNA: TGCAGTGCTGGGTTACTGGGGGCAGCATATGGCTACACCTTC.

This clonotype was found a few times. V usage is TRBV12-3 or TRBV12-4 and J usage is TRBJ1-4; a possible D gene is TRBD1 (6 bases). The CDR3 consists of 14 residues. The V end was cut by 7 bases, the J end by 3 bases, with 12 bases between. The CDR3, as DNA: TGTGCCAGCAAACAACAGGGTTCTAATGAAAAACTGTTTTTT. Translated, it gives CASKQQGSNEKLFF.

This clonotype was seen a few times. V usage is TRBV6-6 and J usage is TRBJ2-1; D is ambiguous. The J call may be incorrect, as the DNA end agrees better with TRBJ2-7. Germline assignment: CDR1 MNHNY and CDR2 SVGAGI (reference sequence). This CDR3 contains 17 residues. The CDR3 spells CASSYLGLLSSYNEQYF. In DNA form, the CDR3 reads TGTGCCAGCAGTTACTTGGGTCTTCTGAGCTCCTACAATGAGCAGTACTTC.

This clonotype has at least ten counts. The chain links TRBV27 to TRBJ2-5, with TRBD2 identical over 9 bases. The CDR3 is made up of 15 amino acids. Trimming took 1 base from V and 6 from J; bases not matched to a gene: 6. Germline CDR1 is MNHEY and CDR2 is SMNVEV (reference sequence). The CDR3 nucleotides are TGTGCCAGCAGTTTATATAGCGGGGGTTGGAAGACCCAGTACTTC. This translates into CASSLYSGGWKTQYF.

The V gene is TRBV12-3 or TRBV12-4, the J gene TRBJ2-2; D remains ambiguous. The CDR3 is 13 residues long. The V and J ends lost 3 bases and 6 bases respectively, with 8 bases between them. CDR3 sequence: CASSLVFAGELFF. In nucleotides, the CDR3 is TGTGCCAGCAGTTTGGTATTTGCCGGGGAGCTGTTTTTT.

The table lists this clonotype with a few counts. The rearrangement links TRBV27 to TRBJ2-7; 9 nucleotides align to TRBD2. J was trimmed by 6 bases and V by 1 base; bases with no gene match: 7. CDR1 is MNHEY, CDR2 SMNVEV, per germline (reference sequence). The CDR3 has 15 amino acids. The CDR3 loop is CASSLYGLAGSEQYF. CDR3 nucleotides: TGTGCCAGCAGTTTATATGGCCTAGCGGGGAGCGAGCAGTACTTC.

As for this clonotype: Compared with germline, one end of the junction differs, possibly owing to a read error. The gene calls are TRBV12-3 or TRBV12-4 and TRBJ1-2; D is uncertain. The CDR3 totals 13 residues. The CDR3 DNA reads TGTGCCAGCAGTTTCGGGCCGGAGGATGGCTGCACCTTC. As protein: CASSFGPEDGCTF.

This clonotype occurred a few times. CDR3 in DNA: TGCAGTGCTACCGATTCGCGGGGCCCCACAGAGCAGTACTTC. Protein: CSATDSRGPTEQYF. This chain uses TRBV20-1 with TRBJ2-7; the D gene is possibly TRBD2 (6 bases). The CDR3 totals 14 residues. Germline V gives CDR1 DFQATT, CDR2 SNEGSKA (reference sequence). The V and J ends lost 4 bases and 7 bases respectively, with 20 bases between them.

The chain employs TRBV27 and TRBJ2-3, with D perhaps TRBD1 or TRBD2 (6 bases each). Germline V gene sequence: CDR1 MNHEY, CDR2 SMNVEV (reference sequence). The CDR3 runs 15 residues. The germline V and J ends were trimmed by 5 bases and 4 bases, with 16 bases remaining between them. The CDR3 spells CASSPFPGAADTQYF. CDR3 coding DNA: TGTGCCAGCAGTCCCTTTCCGGGGGCTGCAGATACGCAGTATTTT.

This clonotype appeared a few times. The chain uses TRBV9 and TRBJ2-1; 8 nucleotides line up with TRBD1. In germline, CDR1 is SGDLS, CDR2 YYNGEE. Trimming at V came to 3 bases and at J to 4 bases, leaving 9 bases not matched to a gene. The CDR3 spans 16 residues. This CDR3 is CASSASRGQGYNEQFF. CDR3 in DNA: TGTGCCAGCAGCGCTAGCAGGGGGCAGGGTTACAATGAGCAGTTCTTC. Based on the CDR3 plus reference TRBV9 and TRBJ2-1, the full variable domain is DSGVTQTPKHLITATGQRVTLRCSPRSGDLSVYWYQQSLDQGLQFLIQYYNGEERAKGNILERFSAQQFPDLHSELNLSSLELGDSALYFCASSASRGQGYNEQFFGPGTRLTVL.

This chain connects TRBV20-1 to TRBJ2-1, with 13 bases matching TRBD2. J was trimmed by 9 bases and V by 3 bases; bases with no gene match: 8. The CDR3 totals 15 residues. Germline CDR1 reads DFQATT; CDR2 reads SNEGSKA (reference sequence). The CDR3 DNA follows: TGCAGTGCTAGGAAACCGAGACTAGCGGGAGGTGAGCAGTTCTTC. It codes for CSARKPRLAGGEQFF.

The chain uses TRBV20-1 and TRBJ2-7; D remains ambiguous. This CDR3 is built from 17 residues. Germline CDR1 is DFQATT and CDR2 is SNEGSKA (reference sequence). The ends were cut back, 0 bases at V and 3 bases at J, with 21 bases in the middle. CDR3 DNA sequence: TGCAGTGCTAGAGATGATCGGACGGCGGCGACCTGCTACGAGCAGTACTTC. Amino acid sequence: CSARDDRTAATCYEQYF.

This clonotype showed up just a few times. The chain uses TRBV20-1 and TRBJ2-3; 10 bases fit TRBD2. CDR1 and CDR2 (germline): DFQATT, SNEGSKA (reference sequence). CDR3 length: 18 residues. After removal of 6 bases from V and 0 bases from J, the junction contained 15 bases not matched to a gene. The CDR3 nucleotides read TGCAGTGCCCAGATCGGTGCTAGCGGGGGCCTTAGCACAGATACGCAGTATTTT. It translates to CSAQIGASGGLSTDTQYF.